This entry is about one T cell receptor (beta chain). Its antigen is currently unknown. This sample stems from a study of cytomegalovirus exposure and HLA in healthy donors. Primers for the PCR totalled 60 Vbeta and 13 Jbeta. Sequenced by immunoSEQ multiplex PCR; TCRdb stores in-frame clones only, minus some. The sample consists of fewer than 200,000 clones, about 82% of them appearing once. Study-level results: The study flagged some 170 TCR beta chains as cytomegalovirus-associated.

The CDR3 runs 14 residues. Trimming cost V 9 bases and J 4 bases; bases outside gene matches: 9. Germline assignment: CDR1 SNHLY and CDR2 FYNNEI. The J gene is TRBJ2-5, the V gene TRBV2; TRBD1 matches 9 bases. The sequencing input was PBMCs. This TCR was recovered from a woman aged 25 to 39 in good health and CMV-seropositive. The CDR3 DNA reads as TGTGCCAGTACAGGGGGCGCCTATAGAGAGACCCAGTACTTC. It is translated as CASTGGAYRETQYF.